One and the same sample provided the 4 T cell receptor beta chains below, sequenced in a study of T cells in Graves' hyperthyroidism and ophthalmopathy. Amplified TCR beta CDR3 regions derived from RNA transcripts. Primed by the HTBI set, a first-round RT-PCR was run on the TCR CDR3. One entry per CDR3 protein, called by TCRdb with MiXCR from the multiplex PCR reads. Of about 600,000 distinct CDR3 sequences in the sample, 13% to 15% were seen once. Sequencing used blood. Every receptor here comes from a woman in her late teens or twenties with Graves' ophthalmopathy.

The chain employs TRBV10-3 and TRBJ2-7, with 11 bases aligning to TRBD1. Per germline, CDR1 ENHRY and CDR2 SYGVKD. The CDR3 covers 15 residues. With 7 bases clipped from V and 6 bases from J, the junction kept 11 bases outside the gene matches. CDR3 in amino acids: CAIMLGQGAMGEQYF. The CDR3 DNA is TGTGCCATCATGCTCGGACAGGGGGCAATGGGCGAGCAGTACTTC.

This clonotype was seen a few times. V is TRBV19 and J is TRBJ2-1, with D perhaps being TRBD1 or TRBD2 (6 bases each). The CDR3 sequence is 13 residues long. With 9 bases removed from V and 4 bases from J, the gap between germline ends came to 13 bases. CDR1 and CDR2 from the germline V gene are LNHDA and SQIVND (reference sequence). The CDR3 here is CASDPGAYNEQFF. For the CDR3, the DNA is TGTGCCAGCGACCCGGGGGCGTACAATGAGCAGTTCTTC.

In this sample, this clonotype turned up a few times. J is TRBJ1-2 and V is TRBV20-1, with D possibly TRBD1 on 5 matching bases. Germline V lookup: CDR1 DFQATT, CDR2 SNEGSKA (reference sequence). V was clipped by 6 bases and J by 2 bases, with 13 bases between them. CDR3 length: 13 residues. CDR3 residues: CSAGGGENYGYTF. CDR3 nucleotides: TGCAGTGCGGGCGGGGGGGAGAACTATGGCTACACCTTC.

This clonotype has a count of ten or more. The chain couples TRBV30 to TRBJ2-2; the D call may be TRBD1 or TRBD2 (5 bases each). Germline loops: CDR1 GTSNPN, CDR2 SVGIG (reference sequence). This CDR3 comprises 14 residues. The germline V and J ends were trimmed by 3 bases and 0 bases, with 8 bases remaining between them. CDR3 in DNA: TGTGCCTGGAGCGGGACGCCGAACACCGGGGAGCTGTTTTTT. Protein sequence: CAWSGTPNTGELFF.